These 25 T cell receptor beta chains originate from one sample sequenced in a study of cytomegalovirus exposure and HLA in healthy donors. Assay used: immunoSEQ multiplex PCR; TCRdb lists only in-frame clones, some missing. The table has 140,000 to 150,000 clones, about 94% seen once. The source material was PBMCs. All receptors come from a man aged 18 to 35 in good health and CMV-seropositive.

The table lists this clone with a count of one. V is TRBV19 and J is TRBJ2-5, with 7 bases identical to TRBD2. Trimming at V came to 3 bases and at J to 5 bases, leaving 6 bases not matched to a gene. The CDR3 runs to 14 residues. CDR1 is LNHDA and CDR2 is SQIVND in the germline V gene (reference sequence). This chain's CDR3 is CASSIPGGRETQYF. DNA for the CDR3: TGTGCCAGTAGTATTCCCGGGGGGAGGGAGACCCAGTACTTC. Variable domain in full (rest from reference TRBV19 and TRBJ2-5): DGGITQSPKYLFRKEGQNVTLSCEQNLNHDAMYWYRQDPGQGLRLIYYSQIVNDFQKGDIAEGYSVSREKKESFPLTVTSAQKNPTAFYLCASSIPGGRETQYFGPGTRLLVL.

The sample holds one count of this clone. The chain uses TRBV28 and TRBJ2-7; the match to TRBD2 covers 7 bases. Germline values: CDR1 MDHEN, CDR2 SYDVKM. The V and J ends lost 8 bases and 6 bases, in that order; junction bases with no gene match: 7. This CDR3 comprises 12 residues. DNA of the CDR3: TGTGCCAGCGCTTCGGGAGGATTCGAGCAGTACTTC. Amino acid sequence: CASASGGFEQYF.

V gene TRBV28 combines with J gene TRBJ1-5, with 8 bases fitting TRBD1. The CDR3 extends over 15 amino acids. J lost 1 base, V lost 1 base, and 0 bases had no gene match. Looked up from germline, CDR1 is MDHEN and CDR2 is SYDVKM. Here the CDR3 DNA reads TGTGCCAGCAGTTTATCAGGGGGCAGCAATCAGCCCCAGCATTTT. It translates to CASSLSGGSNQPQHF.

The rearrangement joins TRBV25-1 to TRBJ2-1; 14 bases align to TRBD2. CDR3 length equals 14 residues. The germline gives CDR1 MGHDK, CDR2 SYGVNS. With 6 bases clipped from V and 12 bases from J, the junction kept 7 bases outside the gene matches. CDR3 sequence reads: CASSPTSGRAGQFF. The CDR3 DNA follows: TGTGCCAGCAGCCCGACTAGCGGGAGGGCCGGGCAGTTCTTC.

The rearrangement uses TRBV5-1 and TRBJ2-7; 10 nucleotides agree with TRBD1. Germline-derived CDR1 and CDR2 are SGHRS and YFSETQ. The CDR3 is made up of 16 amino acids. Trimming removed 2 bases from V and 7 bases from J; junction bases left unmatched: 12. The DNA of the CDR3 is TGCGCCAGCAGCTTCCGCCCTAGCCGGACAGGGGGTGAGCAGTACTTC. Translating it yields CASSFRPSRTGGEQYF.

The CDR3 region is CASSEEGGENTEAFF. The DNA of the CDR3 is TGTGCCAGCAGTGAAGAAGGGGGCGAGAACACTGAAGCTTTCTTT. The chain joins TRBV2 to TRBJ1-1, with TRBD1 identical over 7 bases. CDR3 length: 15 residues. Germline values: CDR1 SNHLY, CDR2 FYNNEI. Losses at the gene ends were 1 base for V and 1 base for J; bases not matched to a gene: 3.

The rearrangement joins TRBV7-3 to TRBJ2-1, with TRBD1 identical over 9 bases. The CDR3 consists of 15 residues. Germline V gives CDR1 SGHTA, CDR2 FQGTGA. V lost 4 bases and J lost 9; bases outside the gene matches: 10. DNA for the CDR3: TGTGCCAGCAGCTCCGGGACAGGGATGCAGGGTGAGCAGTTCTTC. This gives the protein CASSSGTGMQGEQFF.

The CDR3 DNA reads as TGTGCCAGCAGCTTGGTAGGGACTGGCTATGGCTACACCTTC. This encodes CASSLVGTGYGYTF. The chain combines TRBV5-4 with TRBJ1-2; TRBD1 might be the D (5 bases). This CDR3 spans 14 amino acids. The V gene's germline CDR1 is SGHNT and CDR2 YYREEE (reference sequence). V was shortened by 0 bases and J by 4 bases, with 10 bases between the two germline ends.

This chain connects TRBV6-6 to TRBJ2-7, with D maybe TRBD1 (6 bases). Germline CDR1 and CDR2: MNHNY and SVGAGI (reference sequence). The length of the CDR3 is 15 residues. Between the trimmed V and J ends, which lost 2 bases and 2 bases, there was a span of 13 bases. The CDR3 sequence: CASSYPLGAAYEQYF. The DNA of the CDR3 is TGTGCCAGCAGTTACCCATTGGGGGCGGCCTACGAGCAGTACTTC.

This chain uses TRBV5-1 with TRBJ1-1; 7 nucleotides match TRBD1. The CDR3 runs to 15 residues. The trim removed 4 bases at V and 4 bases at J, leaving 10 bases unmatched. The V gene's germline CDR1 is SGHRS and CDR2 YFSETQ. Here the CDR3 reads CASSPFGAGGTEAFF. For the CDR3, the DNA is TGCGCCAGCAGCCCCTTCGGGGCAGGGGGCACTGAAGCTTTCTTT.

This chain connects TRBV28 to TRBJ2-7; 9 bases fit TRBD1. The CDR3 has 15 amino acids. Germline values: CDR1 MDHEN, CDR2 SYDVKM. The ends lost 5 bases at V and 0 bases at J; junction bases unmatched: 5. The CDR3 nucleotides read TGTGCCAGCAGTAAACAGGGGGCAATCTCCTACGAGCAGTACTTC. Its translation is CASSKQGAISYEQYF.

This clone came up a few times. The CDR3 loop is CASSMPGGWTEAFF. The CDR3 bases are TGTGCCAGTAGCATGCCAGGGGGTTGGACTGAAGCTTTCTTT. This chain uses TRBV19 with TRBJ1-1; 7 bases are shared with TRBD1. Germline CDR1 LNHDA, CDR2 SQIVND (reference sequence). With V trimmed by 6 bases and J by 5 bases, 9 bases remained unmatched. CDR3 length: 14 amino acids.

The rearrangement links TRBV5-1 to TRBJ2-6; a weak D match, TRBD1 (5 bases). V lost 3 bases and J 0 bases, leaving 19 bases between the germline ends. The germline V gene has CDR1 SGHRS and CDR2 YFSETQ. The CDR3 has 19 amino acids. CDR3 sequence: CASSWGRTGPVSGANVLTF. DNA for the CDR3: TGCGCCAGCAGCTGGGGCCGCACCGGGCCCGTCTCTGGGGCCAACGTCCTGACTTTC.

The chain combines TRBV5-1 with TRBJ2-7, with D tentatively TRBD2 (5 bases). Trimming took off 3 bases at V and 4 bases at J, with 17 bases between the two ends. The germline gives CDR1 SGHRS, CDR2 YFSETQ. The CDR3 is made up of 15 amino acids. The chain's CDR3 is CASSSWTPGRYEQYF. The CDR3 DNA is TGCGCCAGCAGCTCCTGGACTCCGGGTAGATACGAGCAGTACTTC.

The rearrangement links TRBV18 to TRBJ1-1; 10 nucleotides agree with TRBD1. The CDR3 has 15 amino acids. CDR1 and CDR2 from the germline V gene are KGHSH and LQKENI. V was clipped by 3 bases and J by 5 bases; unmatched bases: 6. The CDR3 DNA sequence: TGTGCCAGCTCACCTCGACAGGGGGCGCCGACTGAAGCTTTCTTT. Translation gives CASSPRQGAPTEAFF.

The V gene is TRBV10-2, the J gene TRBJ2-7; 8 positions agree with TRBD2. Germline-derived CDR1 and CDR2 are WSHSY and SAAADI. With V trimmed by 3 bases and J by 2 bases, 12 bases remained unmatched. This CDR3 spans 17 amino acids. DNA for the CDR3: TGCGCCAGCAGTGATTCGATCACGGGAGGGGATCCCTACGAGCAGTACTTC. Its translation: CASSDSITGGDPYEQYF.

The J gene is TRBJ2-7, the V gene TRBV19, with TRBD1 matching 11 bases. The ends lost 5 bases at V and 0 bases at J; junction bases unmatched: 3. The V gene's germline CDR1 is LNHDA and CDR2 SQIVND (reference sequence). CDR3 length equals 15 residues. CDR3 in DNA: TGTGCCAGTAGTCCAGGACAGGGGGCCTCCTACGAGCAGTACTTC. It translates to CASSPGQGASYEQYF. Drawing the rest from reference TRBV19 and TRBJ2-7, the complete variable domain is DGGITQSPKYLFRKEGQNVTLSCEQNLNHDAMYWYRQDPGQGLRLIYYSQIVNDFQKGDIAEGYSVSREKKESFPLTVTSAQKNPTAFYLCASSPGQGASYEQYFGPGTRLTVT.

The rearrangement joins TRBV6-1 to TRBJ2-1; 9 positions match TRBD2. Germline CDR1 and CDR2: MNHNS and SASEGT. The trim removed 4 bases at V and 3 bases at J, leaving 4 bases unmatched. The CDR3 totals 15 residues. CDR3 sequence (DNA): TGTGCCAGCAGTGCCCGACTAGCGGTCTACAATGAGCAGTTCTTC. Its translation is CASSARLAVYNEQFF.

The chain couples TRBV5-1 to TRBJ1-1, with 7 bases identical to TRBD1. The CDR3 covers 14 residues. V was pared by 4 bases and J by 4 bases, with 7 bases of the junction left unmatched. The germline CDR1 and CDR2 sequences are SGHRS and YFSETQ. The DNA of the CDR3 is TGCGCCAGCAGCCGGGACAGAGGGACCACTGAAGCTTTCTTT. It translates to CASSRDRGTTEAFF.

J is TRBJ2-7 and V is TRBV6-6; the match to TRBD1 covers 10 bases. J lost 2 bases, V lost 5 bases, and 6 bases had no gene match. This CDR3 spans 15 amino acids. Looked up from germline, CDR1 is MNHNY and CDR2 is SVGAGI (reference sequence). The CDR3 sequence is CASSNPGQGAYEQYF. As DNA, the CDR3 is TGTGCCAGCAGTAACCCCGGACAGGGGGCCTACGAGCAGTACTTC.

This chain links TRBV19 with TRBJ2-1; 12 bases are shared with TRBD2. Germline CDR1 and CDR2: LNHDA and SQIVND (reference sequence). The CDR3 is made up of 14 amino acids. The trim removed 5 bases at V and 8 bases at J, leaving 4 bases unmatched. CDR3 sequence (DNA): TGTGCCAGTAGTGCTAGCGGGAGGGTGGATGAGCAGTTCTTC. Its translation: CASSASGRVDEQFF.

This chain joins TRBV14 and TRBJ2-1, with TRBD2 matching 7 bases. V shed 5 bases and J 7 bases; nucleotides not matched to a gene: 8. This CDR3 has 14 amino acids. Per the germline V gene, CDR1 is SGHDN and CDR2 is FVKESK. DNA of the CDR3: TGTGCCAGCAGCTACCTAGCGGTAGGAAATGAGCAGTTCTTC. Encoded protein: CASSYLAVGNEQFF. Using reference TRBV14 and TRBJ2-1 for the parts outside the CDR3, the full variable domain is EAGVTQFPSHSVIEKGQTVTLRCDPISGHDNLYWYRRVMGKEIKFLLHFVKESKQDESGMPNNRFLAERTGGTYSTLKVQPAELEDSGVYFCASSYLAVGNEQFFGPGTRLTVL.

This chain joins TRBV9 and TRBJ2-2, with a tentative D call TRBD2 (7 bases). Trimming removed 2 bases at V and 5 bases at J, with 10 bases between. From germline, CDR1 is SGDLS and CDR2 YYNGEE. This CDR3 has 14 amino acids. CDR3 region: CASSVGGGTGELFF. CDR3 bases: TGTGCCAGCAGCGTGGGAGGGGGGACCGGGGAGCTGTTTTTT.

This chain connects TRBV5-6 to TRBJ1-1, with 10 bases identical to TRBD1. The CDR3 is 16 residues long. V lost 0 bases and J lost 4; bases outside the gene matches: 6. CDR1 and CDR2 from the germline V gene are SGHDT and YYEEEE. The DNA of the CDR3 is TGTGCCAGCAGCTTGGTGGGACAGGGGTTGACCACTGAAGCTTTCTTT. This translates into CASSLVGQGLTTEAFF.

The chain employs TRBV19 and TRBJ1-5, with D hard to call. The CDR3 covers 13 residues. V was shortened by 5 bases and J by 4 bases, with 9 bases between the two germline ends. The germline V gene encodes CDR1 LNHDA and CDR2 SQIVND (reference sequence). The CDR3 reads CASSGTENQPQHF. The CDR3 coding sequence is TGTGCCAGTAGTGGTACAGAGAATCAGCCCCAGCATTTT.